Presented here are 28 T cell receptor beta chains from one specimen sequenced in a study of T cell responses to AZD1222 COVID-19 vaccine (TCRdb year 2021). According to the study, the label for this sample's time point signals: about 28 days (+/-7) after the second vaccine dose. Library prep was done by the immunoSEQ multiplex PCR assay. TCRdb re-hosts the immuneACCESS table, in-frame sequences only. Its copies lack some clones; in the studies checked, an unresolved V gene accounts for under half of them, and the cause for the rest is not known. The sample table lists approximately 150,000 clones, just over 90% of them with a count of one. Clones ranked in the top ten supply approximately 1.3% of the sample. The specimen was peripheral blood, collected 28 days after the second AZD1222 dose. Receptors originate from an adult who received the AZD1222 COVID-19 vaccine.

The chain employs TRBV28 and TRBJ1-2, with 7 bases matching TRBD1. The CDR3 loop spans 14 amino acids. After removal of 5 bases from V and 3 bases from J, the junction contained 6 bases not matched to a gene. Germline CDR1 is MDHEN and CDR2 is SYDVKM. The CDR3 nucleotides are TGTGCCAGCAGTCTCGGGACAGCTGACTATGGCTACACCTTC. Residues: CASSLGTADYGYTF.

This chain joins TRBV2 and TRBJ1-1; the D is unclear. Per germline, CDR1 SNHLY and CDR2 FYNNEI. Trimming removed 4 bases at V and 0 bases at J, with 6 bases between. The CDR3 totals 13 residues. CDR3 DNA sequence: TGTGCCAGCAGTGGCCAAATGAACACTGAAGCTTTCTTT. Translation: CASSGQMNTEAFF.

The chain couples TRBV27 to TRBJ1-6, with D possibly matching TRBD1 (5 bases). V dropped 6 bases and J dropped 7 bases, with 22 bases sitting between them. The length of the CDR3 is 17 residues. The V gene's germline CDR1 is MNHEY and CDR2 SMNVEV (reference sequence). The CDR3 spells CASSQRALLRGNSPLHF. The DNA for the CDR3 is TGTGCCAGCAGCCAGAGGGCCCTGTTGAGGGGCAATTCACCCCTCCACTTT.

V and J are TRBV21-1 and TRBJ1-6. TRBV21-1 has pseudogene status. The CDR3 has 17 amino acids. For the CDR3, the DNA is TGTGCCAGCAATTTTCGGTTCCGGGCGGCCTTTAATTCACCCCTCCACTTT. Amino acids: CASNFRFRAAFNSPLHF.

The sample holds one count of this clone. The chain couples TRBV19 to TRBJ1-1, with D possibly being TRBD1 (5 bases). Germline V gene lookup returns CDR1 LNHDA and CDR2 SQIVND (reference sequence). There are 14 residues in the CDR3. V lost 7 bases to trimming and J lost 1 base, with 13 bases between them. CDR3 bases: TGTGCCAGTAACCAAGGTGGGACGAACACTGAAGCTTTCTTT. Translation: CASNQGGTNTEAFF. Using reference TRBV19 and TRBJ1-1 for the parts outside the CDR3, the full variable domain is DGGITQSPKYLFRKEGQNVTLSCEQNLNHDAMYWYRQDPGQGLRLIYYSQIVNDFQKGDIAEGYSVSREKKESFPLTVTSAQKNPTAFYLCASNQGGTNTEAFFGQGTRLTVV.

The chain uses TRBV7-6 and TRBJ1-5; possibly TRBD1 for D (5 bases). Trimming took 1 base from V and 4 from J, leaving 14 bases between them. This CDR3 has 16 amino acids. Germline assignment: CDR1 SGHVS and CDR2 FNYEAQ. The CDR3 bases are TGTGCCAGCAGCTTAGGGGGACGAGGGGATAATCAGCCCCAGCATTTT. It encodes CASSLGGRGDNQPQHF.

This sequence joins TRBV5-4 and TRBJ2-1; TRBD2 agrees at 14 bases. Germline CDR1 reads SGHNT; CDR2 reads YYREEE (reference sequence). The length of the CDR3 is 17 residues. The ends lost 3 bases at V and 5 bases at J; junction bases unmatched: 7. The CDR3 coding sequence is TGTGCCAGCAGCTCCAAGACTAGCGGGGGGGGAGACAATGAGCAGTTCTTC. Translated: CASSSKTSGGGDNEQFF.

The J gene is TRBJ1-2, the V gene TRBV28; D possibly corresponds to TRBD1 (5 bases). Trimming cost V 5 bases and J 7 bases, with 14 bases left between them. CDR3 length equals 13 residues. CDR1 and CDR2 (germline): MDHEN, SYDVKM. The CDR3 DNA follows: TGTGCCAGCAGTGCGGGGTCGGGGGGTGGCTACACCTTC. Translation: CASSAGSGGGYTF.

The CDR3 loop is CASSLDFLWGYGYTF. The CDR3 bases are TGTGCCAGCAGCTTAGATTTCCTGTGGGGTTATGGCTACACCTTC. J is TRBJ1-2 and V is TRBV11-2; no definite D call. The CDR3 has 15 residues. Germline V CDR1 and CDR2: SGHAT, FQNNGV. Deletions cut 0 bases from V and 5 bases from J, with 13 bases between.

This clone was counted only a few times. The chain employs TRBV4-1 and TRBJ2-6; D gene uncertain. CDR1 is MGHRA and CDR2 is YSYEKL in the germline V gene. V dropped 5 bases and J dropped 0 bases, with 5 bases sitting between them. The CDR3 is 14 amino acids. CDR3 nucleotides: TGCGCCAGCAGCGCGGACTCTGGGGCCAACGTCCTGACTTTC. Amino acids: CASSADSGANVLTF.

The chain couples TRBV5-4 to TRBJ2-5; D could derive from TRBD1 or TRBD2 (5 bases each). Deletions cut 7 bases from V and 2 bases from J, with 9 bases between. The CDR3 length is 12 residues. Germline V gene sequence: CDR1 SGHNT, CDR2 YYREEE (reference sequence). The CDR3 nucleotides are TGTGCCAGCCGAGGGGATCAAGAGACCCAGTACTTC. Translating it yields CASRGDQETQYF. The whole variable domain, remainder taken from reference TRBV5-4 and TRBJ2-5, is ETGVTQSPTHLIKTRGQQVTLRCSSQSGHNTVSWYQQALGQGPQFIFQYYREEENGRGNFPPRFSGLQFPNYSSELNVNALELDDSALYLCASRGDQETQYFGPGTRLLVL.

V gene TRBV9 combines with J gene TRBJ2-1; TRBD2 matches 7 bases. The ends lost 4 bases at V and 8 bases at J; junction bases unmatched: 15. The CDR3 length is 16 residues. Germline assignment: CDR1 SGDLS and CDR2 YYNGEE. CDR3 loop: CASSRRTSGVIDEQFF. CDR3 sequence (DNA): TGTGCCAGCAGCAGGCGGACTAGTGGGGTCATCGATGAGCAGTTCTTC.

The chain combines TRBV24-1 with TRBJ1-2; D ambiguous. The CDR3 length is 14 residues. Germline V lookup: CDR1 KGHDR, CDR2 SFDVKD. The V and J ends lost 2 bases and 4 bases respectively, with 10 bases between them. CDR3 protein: CATSDSGRPYGYTF. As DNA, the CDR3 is TGTGCCACCAGTGATTCCGGCAGGCCCTATGGCTACACCTTC.

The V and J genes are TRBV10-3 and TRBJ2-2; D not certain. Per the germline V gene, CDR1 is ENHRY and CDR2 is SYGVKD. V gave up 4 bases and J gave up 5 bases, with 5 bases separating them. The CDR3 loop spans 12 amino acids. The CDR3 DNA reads TGTGCCATCAGTGTTGGTACCGGGGAGCTGTTTTTT. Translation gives CAISVGTGELFF.

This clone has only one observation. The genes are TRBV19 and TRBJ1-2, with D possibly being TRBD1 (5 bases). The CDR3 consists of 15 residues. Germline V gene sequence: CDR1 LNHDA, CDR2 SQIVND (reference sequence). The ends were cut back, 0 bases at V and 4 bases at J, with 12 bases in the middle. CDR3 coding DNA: TGTGCCAGTAGTATAGAGGGACGGACACTCTATGGCTACACCTTC. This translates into CASSIEGRTLYGYTF. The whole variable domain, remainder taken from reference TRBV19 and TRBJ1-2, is DGGITQSPKYLFRKEGQNVTLSCEQNLNHDAMYWYRQDPGQGLRLIYYSQIVNDFQKGDIAEGYSVSREKKESFPLTVTSAQKNPTAFYLCASSIEGRTLYGYTFGSGTRLTVV.

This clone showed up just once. CDR3 residues: CASSLATHGQYF. The CDR3 DNA follows: TGTGCCAGCAGTTTAGCTACCCACGGCCAGTACTTC. The chain uses TRBV28 and TRBJ2-5; D is uncertain. Trimming pared 2 bases from V and 10 bases from J, leaving 11 bases between. Germline-derived CDR1 and CDR2 are MDHEN and SYDVKM. CDR3 length: 12 amino acids.

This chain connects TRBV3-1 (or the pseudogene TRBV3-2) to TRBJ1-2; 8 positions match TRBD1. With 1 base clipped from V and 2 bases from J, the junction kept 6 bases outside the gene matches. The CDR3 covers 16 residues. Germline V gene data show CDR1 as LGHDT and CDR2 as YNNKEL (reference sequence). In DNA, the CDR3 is TGTGCCAGCAGCCAAGCTCTACAGGGGGGGAACTATGGCTACACCTTC. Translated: CASSQALQGGNYGYTF.

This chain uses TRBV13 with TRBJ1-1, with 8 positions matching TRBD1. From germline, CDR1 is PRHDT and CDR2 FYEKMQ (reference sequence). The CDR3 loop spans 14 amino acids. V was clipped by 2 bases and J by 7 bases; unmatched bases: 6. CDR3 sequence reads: CASSLRQGPNEAFF. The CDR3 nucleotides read TGTGCCAGCAGCTTACGACAGGGGCCCAATGAAGCTTTCTTT.

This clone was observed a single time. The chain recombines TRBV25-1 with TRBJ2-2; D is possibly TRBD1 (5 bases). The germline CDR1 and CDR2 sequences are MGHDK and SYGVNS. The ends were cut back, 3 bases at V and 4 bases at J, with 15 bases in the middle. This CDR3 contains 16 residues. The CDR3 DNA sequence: TGTGCCAGCAGTGACAAGCTAGGGGTATTCACCGGGGAGCTGTTTTTT. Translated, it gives CASSDKLGVFTGELFF. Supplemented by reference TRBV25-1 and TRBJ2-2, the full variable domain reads EADIYQTPRYLVIGTGKKITLECSQTMGHDKMYWYQQDPGMELHLIHYSYGVNSTEKGDLSSESTVSRIRTEHFPLTLESARPSHTSQYLCASSDKLGVFTGELFFGEGSRLTVL.

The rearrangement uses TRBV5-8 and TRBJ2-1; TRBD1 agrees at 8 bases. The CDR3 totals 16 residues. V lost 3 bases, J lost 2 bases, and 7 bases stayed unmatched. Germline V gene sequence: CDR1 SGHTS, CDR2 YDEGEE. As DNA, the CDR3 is TGTGCCAGCAGCTCTATACGGACAGGGCCCTACAATGAGCAGTTCTTC. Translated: CASSSIRTGPYNEQFF.

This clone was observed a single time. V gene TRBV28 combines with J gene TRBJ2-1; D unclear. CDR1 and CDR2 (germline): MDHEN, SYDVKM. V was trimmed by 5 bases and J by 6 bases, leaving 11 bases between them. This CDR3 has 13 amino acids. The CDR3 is CASSDLSSNEQFF. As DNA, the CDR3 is TGTGCCAGCAGTGACCTCTCCAGCAATGAGCAGTTCTTC.

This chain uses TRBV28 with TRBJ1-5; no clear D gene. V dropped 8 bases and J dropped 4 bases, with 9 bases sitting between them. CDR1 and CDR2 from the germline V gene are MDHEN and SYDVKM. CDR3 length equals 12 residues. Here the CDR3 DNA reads TGTGCCAGCCAAACATTTAATCAGCCCCAGCATTTT. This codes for CASQTFNQPQHF.

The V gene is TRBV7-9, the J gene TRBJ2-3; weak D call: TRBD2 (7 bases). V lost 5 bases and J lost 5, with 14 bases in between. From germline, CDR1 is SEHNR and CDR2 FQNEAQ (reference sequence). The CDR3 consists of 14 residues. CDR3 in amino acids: CASSHTGREDTQYF. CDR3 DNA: TGTGCCAGCAGCCACACAGGGAGGGAAGATACGCAGTATTTT.

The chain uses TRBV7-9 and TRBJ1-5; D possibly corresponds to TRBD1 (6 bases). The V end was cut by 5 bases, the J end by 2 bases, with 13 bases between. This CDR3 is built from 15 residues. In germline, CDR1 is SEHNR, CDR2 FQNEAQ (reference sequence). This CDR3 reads CASSGGGGGNQPQHF. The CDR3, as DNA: TGTGCCAGCAGCGGAGGGGGAGGGGGCAATCAGCCCCAGCATTTT.

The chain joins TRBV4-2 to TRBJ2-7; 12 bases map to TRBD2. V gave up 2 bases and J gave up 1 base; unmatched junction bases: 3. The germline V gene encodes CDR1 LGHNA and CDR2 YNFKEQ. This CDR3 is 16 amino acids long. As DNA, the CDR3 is TGTGCCAGCAGCCAAACCACTAGCGGGGGGTCCTACGAGCAGTACTTC. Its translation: CASSQTTSGGSYEQYF.

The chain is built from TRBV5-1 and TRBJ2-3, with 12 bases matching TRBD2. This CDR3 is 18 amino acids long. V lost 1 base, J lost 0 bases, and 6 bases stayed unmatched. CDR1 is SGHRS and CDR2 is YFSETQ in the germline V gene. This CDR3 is CASSLRRTSGVSTDTQYF. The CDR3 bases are TGCGCCAGCAGCTTGAGACGGACTAGCGGGGTTAGCACAGATACGCAGTATTTT.

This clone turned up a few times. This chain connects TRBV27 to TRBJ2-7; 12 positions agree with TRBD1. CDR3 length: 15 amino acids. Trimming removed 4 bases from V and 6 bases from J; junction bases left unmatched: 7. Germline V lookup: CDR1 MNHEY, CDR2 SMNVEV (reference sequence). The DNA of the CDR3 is TGTGCCAGCAGTTATTCCGGGACAGGGGGCGCCGAGCAGTACTTC. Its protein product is CASSYSGTGGAEQYF.

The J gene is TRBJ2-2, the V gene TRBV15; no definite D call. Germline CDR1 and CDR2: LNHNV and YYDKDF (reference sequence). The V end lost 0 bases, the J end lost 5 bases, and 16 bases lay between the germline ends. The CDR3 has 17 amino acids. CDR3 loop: CATSRDVPSPTTGELFF. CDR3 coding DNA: TGTGCCACCAGCAGAGATGTCCCGAGTCCCACTACCGGGGAGCTGTTTTTT.